This T cell receptor (beta chain) was documented in a study of blood T cell repertoires in COVID-19. Trimming cost V 7 bases and J 4 bases; bases outside gene matches: 4. Germline CDR1 reads KGHDR; CDR2 reads SFDVKD. There are 13 residues in the CDR3. Measured with immunoSEQ multiplex PCR; TCRdb has only the in-frame clones, and not every one. Of about 190,000 clones in the sample, roughly 90% were seen once. The V and J genes are TRBV24-1 and TRBJ2-7; 9 nucleotides match TRBD2. The sequence derives from a man over 45 with acute or convalescent COVID-19. The sequencing sample was made of peripheral blood. The CDR3, as DNA: TGTGCCACCAGGCGGGAGGGCCCGTACGAGCAGTACTTC. This gives the protein CATRREGPYEQYF.